Presented here are 32 T cell receptor beta chains from one specimen sequenced in a study of cytomegalovirus exposure and HLA in healthy donors (TCRdb year 2017). Libraries were prepared through the immunoSEQ multiplex PCR assay. Held by TCRdb, this immuneACCESS table contains in-frame sequences only and omits some clones. Under half of the omission traces to an unresolved V gene where checked; the cause of the rest is unknown. A total of around 94,000 clones appear in this sample, over 85% of them only once. The ten biggest clones cover 0.89% of the sample. The sequenced material came from PBMCs. These receptors all come from a woman under 30 in good health and CMV-seronegative.

The V and J genes are TRBV5-5 and TRBJ1-1, with D maybe TRBD1 (5 bases). Looked up from germline, CDR1 is SGHKS and CDR2 is YYEKEE (reference sequence). Trimming stripped 3 bases from V and 0 bases from J, with 18 bases between. The CDR3 sequence is 17 residues long. CDR3 nucleotides: TGTGCCAGCAGCTCACTTACGAGCGGGGCCATGAACACTGAAGCTTTCTTT. It is translated as CASSSLTSGAMNTEAFF.

The chain employs TRBV27 and TRBJ1-1; perhaps TRBD1 as D (5 bases). V gave up 5 bases and J gave up 7 bases, with 11 bases separating them. Germline V gene data show CDR1 as MNHEY and CDR2 as SMNVEV (reference sequence). The CDR3 sequence is 12 residues long. CDR3 protein: CASSAAGGEAFF. CDR3 sequence (DNA): TGTGCCAGCAGTGCCGCGGGGGGTGAAGCTTTCTTT.

This chain joins TRBV7-9 and TRBJ2-7; no reliable D call. Germline values: CDR1 SEHNR, CDR2 FQNEAQ (reference sequence). The V end was cut by 8 bases, the J end by 3 bases, with 29 bases between. The CDR3 loop spans 18 amino acids. Here the CDR3 reads CASRPSVAEKTDYYEQYF. CDR3 nucleotides: TGTGCCAGCCGCCCCAGCGTAGCAGAAAAAACGGATTACTACGAGCAGTACTTC. The full variable domain, rest sourced from reference TRBV7-9 and TRBJ2-7, is DTGVSQNPRHKITKRGQNVTFRCDPISEHNRLYWYRQTLGQGPEFLTYFQNEAQLEKSRLLSDRFSAERPKGSFSTLEIQRTEQGDSAMYLCASRPSVAEKTDYYEQYFGPGTRLTVT.

The J gene is TRBJ2-3, the V gene TRBV5-1, with D tentatively TRBD1 (5 bases). The ends were cut back, 2 bases at V and 0 bases at J, with 7 bases in the middle. The length of the CDR3 is 14 residues. Germline V CDR1 and CDR2: SGHRS, YFSETQ. DNA of the CDR3: TGCGCCAGCAGCTTAGGGGCTAGCACAGATACGCAGTATTTT. Translation: CASSLGASTDTQYF.

V usage is TRBV28 and J usage is TRBJ1-2; perhaps TRBD1 as D (6 bases). The CDR3 is made up of 15 amino acids. Looked up from germline, CDR1 is MDHEN and CDR2 is SYDVKM. V lost 5 bases and J lost 7, with 20 bases in between. The CDR3 here is CASSPLLQGAAGYTF. The CDR3 bases are TGTGCCAGCAGTCCCCTCTTACAGGGCGCGGCTGGCTACACCTTC.

The chain carries TRBV7-9 and TRBJ1-2; possible D gene TRBD1, 5 bases. This CDR3 contains 14 residues. In germline, CDR1 is SEHNR, CDR2 FQNEAQ (reference sequence). The germline V and J ends were trimmed by 3 bases and 4 bases, with 12 bases remaining between them. CDR3 sequence: CASSLGDFGYGYTF. The CDR3 bases are TGTGCCAGCAGCTTGGGGGACTTCGGCTATGGCTACACCTTC.

V and J are TRBV25-1 and TRBJ1-4; maybe TRBD1 (6 bases). Germline V gene sequence: CDR1 MGHDK, CDR2 SYGVNS. This CDR3 contains 13 residues. The V and J ends lost 6 bases and 7 bases respectively, with 12 bases between them. The CDR3 protein is CASRGAGIEKLFF. In DNA form, the CDR3 reads TGTGCCAGCAGGGGGGCAGGGATTGAAAAACTGTTTTTT.

V usage is TRBV6-4 and J usage is TRBJ1-2; 7 bases are a match to TRBD1. V lost 11 bases, J lost 7 bases, and 13 bases stayed unmatched. Germline CDR1 MRHNA, CDR2 SNTAGT. CDR3 length: 13 residues. The CDR3 loop is CAGLRDSFCGYTF. The CDR3 DNA follows: TGTGCCGGGCTCCGGGACAGTTTCTGTGGCTACACCTTC.

J is TRBJ1-5 and V is TRBV5-6; possibly TRBD1 for D (6 bases). Germline V lookup: CDR1 SGHDT, CDR2 YYEEEE. Trimming cost V 0 bases and J 11 bases, with 18 bases left between them. CDR3 size: 15 residues. The CDR3 protein is CASSLGSGVYRSQHF. The CDR3 coding sequence is TGTGCCAGCAGCTTGGGCTCAGGGGTTTATCGTTCCCAGCATTTT.

The chain employs TRBV7-3 and TRBJ1-2; a possible D gene is TRBD1 (5 bases). CDR1 is SGHTA, CDR2 FQGTGA, per germline. CDR3 size: 13 residues. The ends were cut back, 0 bases at V and 4 bases at J, with 6 bases in the middle. The CDR3 DNA reads TGTGCCAGCAGCTTAACCGGGGGCTATGGCTACACCTTC. It translates to CASSLTGGYGYTF. The whole variable domain, remainder taken from reference TRBV7-3 and TRBJ1-2, is GAGVSQTPSNKVTEKGKYVELRCDPISGHTALYWYRQSLGQGPEFLIYFQGTGAADDSGLPNDRFFAVRPEGSVSTLKIQRTERGDSAVYLCASSLTGGYGYTFGSGTRLTVV.

The gene calls are TRBV19 and TRBJ2-5; the D is unclear. Germline CDR1 LNHDA, CDR2 SQIVND (reference sequence). CDR3 size: 15 residues. The germline V and J ends were trimmed by 1 base and 2 bases, with 11 bases remaining between them. The DNA of the CDR3 is TGTGCCAGTAGTATAGGGCGGCCAGCTCAAGAGACCCAGTACTTC. This gives the protein CASSIGRPAQETQYF.

This sequence joins TRBV25-1 and TRBJ2-5; D unclear. Germline CDR1 and CDR2: MGHDK and SYGVNS. The V end was cut by 1 base, the J end by 4 bases, with 13 bases between. There are 15 residues in the CDR3. Here the CDR3 DNA reads TGTGCCAGCAGTGAATTCGGCTTTGGGCTAGAGACCCAGTACTTC. Its translation is CASSEFGFGLETQYF.

V and J are TRBV6-5 and TRBJ2-1, with a weak D call TRBD2 (6 bases). Trimming stripped 2 bases from V and 13 bases from J, with 12 bases between. The V gene's germline CDR1 is MNHEY and CDR2 SVGAGI. This CDR3 region has 12 residues. DNA of the CDR3: TGTGCCAGCAGTTACGGTCCCGGGGGTCAGTTCTTC. It yields the protein CASSYGPGGQFF.

This clone was observed a handful of times. The rearrangement uses TRBV7-6 and TRBJ1-4; 9 nucleotides line up with TRBD1. The CDR3 length is 16 residues. The germline CDR1 and CDR2 sequences are SGHVS and FNYEAQ. V trimming: 5 bases; J trimming: 4 bases; junction bases outside the gene matches: 8. CDR3 DNA sequence: TGTGCCAGCAGCCTCGGGACAGGGCAGATTAATGAAAAACTGTTTTTT. It yields the protein CASSLGTGQINEKLFF.

This clone has just one count. The CDR3 sequence: CAQQPGGNGYTF. CDR3 DNA: TGTGCCCAACAGCCGGGAGGTAATGGCTACACCTTC. This sequence joins TRBV30 and TRBJ1-2, with unresolved D. This CDR3 region has 12 residues. The germline V and J ends were trimmed by 8 bases and 6 bases, with 16 bases remaining between them. Germline CDR1 reads GTSNPN; CDR2 reads SVGIG (reference sequence).

The V and J genes are TRBV19 and TRBJ2-5, with D perhaps TRBD2 (7 bases). The CDR3 is 16 amino acids. Germline CDR1 LNHDA, CDR2 SQIVND (reference sequence). The V end lost 4 bases, the J end lost 2 bases, and 17 bases lay between the germline ends. CDR3 nucleotides: TGTGCCAGTAGTACGCTGGGGGCGGGAGTACAAGAGACCCAGTACTTC. Amino acid sequence: CASSTLGAGVQETQYF.

The chain is built from TRBV6-6 and TRBJ1-4; D gene uncertain. V lost 8 bases and J 8 bases, leaving 6 bases between the germline ends. This CDR3 has 10 amino acids. In germline, CDR1 is MNHNY, CDR2 SVGAGI (reference sequence). The CDR3 DNA sequence: TGTGCCAGCCCAAGCGAAAAACTGTTTTTT. Translating it yields CASPSEKLFF.

The chain is built from TRBV4-2 and TRBJ1-1; 9 bases fit TRBD1. The CDR3 is 14 amino acids. Trimming removed 4 bases from V and 5 bases from J; junction bases left unmatched: 5. Germline CDR1 and CDR2: LGHNA and YNFKEQ. The CDR3 here is CASSPRQGETEAFF. CDR3 in DNA: TGTGCCAGCAGCCCCCGACAGGGGGAGACTGAAGCTTTCTTT.

The chain has TRBV19 and TRBJ2-2, with 7 bases identical to TRBD1. CDR1 and CDR2 (germline): LNHDA, SQIVND (reference sequence). The CDR3 covers 15 residues. J gave up 1 base and V 3 bases, and 2 bases lay outside the gene matches. CDR3 bases: TGTGCCAGTAGTATCAGGGGGTTGAACACCGGGGAGCTGTTTTTT. Its protein product is CASSIRGLNTGELFF.

V is TRBV28 and J is TRBJ1-2; 9 positions agree with TRBD1. The CDR3 covers 15 residues. Looked up from germline, CDR1 is MDHEN and CDR2 is SYDVKM. The V segment lost 2 bases and the J segment 4 bases; nucleotides outside the gene matches: 5. CDR3 sequence: CASSLTGQGIYGYTF. CDR3 bases: TGTGCCAGCAGTTTAACGGGACAGGGAATCTATGGCTACACCTTC.

The gene calls are TRBV6-5 and TRBJ2-2; TRBD2 matches 9 bases. Germline-derived CDR1 and CDR2 are MNHEY and SVGAGI. This CDR3 contains 15 residues. Trimming at V came to 7 bases and at J to 4 bases, leaving 7 bases not matched to a gene. CDR3 in amino acids: CASTAGGTVTGELFF. The CDR3 coding sequence is TGTGCCAGCACAGCGGGAGGTACGGTCACCGGGGAGCTGTTTTTT.

The V and J genes are TRBV7-9 and TRBJ1-5; D is unclear. V shed 5 bases and J shed 3 bases, with 11 bases lying between them. The CDR3 spans 14 residues. Germline V lookup: CDR1 SEHNR, CDR2 FQNEAQ (reference sequence). The DNA of the CDR3 is TGTGCCAGCAGCGACCGGGAGTACAATCAGCCCCAGCATTTT. Translating it yields CASSDREYNQPQHF.

The count of this clone is one. This chain joins TRBV21-1 and TRBJ1-5; TRBD1, as called in the table, went unchecked against the DNA. TRBV21-1 is labeled a pseudogene. This CDR3 spans 17 amino acids. The CDR3 DNA is TGTGCCAGCAGCATTCAGAGCTCGACAGAATCCAATCAGCCCCAGCATTTT. This gives the protein CASSIQSSTESNQPQHF.

This sequence joins TRBV7-6 and TRBJ2-7, with 7 bases identical to TRBD2. V was pared by 5 bases and J by 4 bases, with 11 bases of the junction left unmatched. CDR1 and CDR2 from the germline V gene are SGHVS and FNYEAQ. The CDR3 covers 15 residues. This CDR3 is CASSLRAGLLYEQYF. The CDR3, as DNA: TGTGCCAGCAGCCTAAGAGCGGGACTCCTATACGAGCAGTACTTC.

This sequence joins TRBV10-3 and TRBJ1-5; D gene unclear. The V gene lost 8 bases and the J gene lost 0 bases, with 5 bases spanning the gap. This CDR3 is built from 12 residues. Germline lookup yields CDR1 ENHRY and CDR2 SYGVKD. The CDR3 DNA reads TGTGCCATCGGAGATAGCAATCAGCCCCAGCATTTT. Residues: CAIGDSNQPQHF.

The chain recombines TRBV7-2 with TRBJ2-5; D is possibly TRBD2 (6 bases). Germline V CDR1 and CDR2: SGHTA, FQGNSA. The CDR3 is 13 residues long. Trimming took 5 bases from V and 4 from J, leaving 11 bases between them. The CDR3 DNA sequence: TGTGCCAGCAGCCTGGCGCGGGGAGAGACCCAGTACTTC. It codes for CASSLARGETQYF.

The DNA for the CDR3 is TGTGCCAGCAGCTTACAGGGTAATGAGCAGTACTTC. Translating it yields CASSLQGNEQYF. The chain couples TRBV5-4 to TRBJ2-7; D may be TRBD1 (6 bases). The CDR3 consists of 12 residues. Germline V gives CDR1 SGHNT, CDR2 YYREEE (reference sequence). V lost 2 bases and J 7 bases, leaving 10 bases between the germline ends.

DNA for the CDR3: TGTGCCAGCAGCTTAGCTCGTTCAGGGGGTTCTGACGAGCAGTACTTC. This encodes CASSLARSGGSDEQYF. This chain uses TRBV7-6 with TRBJ2-7; 7 bases are shared with TRBD1. Germline CDR1 SGHVS, CDR2 FNYEAQ. This CDR3 spans 16 amino acids. V shed 0 bases and J 5 bases; nucleotides not matched to a gene: 10.

This chain uses TRBV5-1 with TRBJ1-1, with D possibly matching TRBD1 (5 bases). The V gene lost 0 bases and the J gene lost 7 bases, with 7 bases spanning the gap. CDR3 length equals 12 residues. Germline CDR1 and CDR2: SGHRS and YFSETQ. In DNA, the CDR3 is TGCGCCAGCAGCTTGGCGCAGGGTGAAGCTTTCTTT. It yields the protein CASSLAQGEAFF.

The V call is TRBV4-3, the J call TRBJ1-5, with a tentative D call TRBD1 (6 bases). The V gene's germline CDR1 is LGHNA and CDR2 YSLEER. Trimming stripped 0 bases from V and 5 bases from J, with 14 bases between. The CDR3 is 16 amino acids. The chain's CDR3 is CASSQDRHRVDQPQHF. The CDR3 region has the DNA TGCGCCAGCAGCCAAGATCGGCACAGGGTCGATCAGCCCCAGCATTTT.

The chain is built from TRBV7-6 and TRBJ2-7; maybe TRBD2 (6 bases). This CDR3 is built from 16 residues. Germline V gene sequence: CDR1 SGHVS, CDR2 FNYEAQ. With 5 bases removed from V and 5 bases from J, the gap between germline ends came to 22 bases. The DNA of the CDR3 is TGTGCCAGCAGCAGACTGCTAGCCGGGAGCCCCAACGAGCAGTACTTC. Amino acids: CASSRLLAGSPNEQYF.

The rearrangement uses TRBV9 and TRBJ1-2, with TRBD1 identical over 7 bases. CDR3 length: 13 amino acids. V dropped 4 bases and J dropped 8; count of bases not matched to a gene: 8. Germline lookup yields CDR1 SGDLS and CDR2 YYNGEE. DNA for the CDR3: TGTGCCAGCAGCCCGGGACAGACTACCGGCTACACCTTC. Translated: CASSPGQTTGYTF. The variable domain in full, completed from reference TRBV9 and TRBJ1-2, reads DSGVTQTPKHLITATGQRVTLRCSPRSGDLSVYWYQQSLDQGLQFLIQYYNGEERAKGNILERFSAQQFPDLHSELNLSSLELGDSALYFCASSPGQTTGYTFGSGTRLTVV.